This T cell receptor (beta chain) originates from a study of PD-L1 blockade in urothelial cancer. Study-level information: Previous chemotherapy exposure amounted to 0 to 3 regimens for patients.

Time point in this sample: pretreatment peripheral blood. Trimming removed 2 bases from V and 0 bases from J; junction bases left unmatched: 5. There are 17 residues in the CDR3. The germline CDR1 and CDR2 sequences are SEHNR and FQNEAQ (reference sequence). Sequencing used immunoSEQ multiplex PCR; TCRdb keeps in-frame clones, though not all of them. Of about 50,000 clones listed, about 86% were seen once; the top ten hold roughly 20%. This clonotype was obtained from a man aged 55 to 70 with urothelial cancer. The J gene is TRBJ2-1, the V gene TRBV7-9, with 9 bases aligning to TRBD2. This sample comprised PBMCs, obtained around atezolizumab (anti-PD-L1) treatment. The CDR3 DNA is TGTGCCAGCAGCTTACCTAGCGGGATAGGCTCCTACAATGAGCAGTTCTTC. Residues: CASSLPSGIGSYNEQFF. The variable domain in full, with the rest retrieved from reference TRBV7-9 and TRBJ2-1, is DTGVSQNPRHKITKRGQNVTFRCDPISEHNRLYWYRQTLGQGPEFLTYFQNEAQLEKSRLLSDRFSAERPKGSFSTLEIQRTEQGDSAMYLCASSLPSGIGSYNEQFFGPGTRLTVL.